These 14 T cell receptor beta chains were sequenced from one sample in a study of blood T cells in healthy people across ages (dated by TCRdb to the mid-2010s). Libraries came from 5' RACE. Sequencing was performed on an Illumina HiSeq 2500. A second PCR of about 6 to 12 cycles was run with a J-beta primer mix and a sample-barcoded 5' primer. Clones were called with MiXCR by TCRdb after fastp trimmed the public reads at Q25, and only in-frame beta chains were retained. Each CDR3 protein gets just one entry, which takes the most common genes and DNA from the rows behind it. Recorded for this sample are some 1.4 million distinct CDR3 sequences; 42% of them occurred a single time. The biggest ten clones account for roughly 7.7% of the sample. Sequences were obtained from blood. The receptors originated from a woman aged 18-30 years in good health.

This clonotype was counted a few times. This chain joins TRBV7-9 and TRBJ2-5; D is unclear. Germline CDR1 and CDR2: SEHNR and FQNEAQ (reference sequence). The CDR3 is 15 amino acids. The V gene lost 1 base and the J gene lost 2 bases, with 11 bases spanning the gap. Written as DNA, the CDR3 is TGTGCCAGCAGCTTAGTGGAGACCCAACAAGAGACCCAGTACTTC. Amino acids: CASSLVETQQETQYF.

The table lists this clonotype with a few counts. The V gene is TRBV27, the J gene TRBJ2-7; D might be TRBD1 (5 bases). Germline lookup yields CDR1 MNHEY and CDR2 SMNVEV (reference sequence). This CDR3 region has 13 residues. V shed 4 bases and J shed 5 bases, with 12 bases lying between them. For the CDR3, the DNA is TGTGCCAGCAGTTCGCAGGGCAGGAACGAGCAGTACTTC. Amino acid sequence: CASSSQGRNEQYF.

The V and J genes are TRBV3-1 and TRBJ2-4; no reliable D call. The V gene's germline CDR1 is LGHDT and CDR2 YNNKEL (reference sequence). There are 14 residues in the CDR3. The germline V and J ends were trimmed by 1 base and 8 bases, with 12 bases remaining between them. CDR3 sequence reads: CASSQGRALDIQYF. The CDR3 nucleotides read TGTGCCAGCAGCCAAGGACGGGCGTTGGACATTCAGTACTTC.

The rearrangement uses TRBV6-1 and TRBJ1-1; D possibly corresponds to TRBD1 (5 bases). CDR3 length: 15 residues. Per germline, CDR1 MNHNS and CDR2 SASEGT. Between the trimmed V and J ends, which lost 6 bases and 11 bases, there was a span of 25 bases. CDR3 nucleotides: TGTGCCAGCAGCCCCCGGGACCGAACCCCCATGGGGGCTTTCTTT. It specifies CASSPRDRTPMGAFF.

The chain is built from TRBV2 and TRBJ2-3, with D hard to call. The V end lost 6 bases, the J end lost 1 base, and 14 bases lay between the germline ends. Germline V gene sequence: CDR1 SNHLY, CDR2 FYNNEI. The CDR3 totals 15 residues. As DNA, the CDR3 is TGTGCCAGCAGATCCCGACCCCTTGGCACAGATACGCAGTATTTT. This translates into CASRSRPLGTDTQYF.

This clonotype occurred a few times. This sequence joins TRBV5-1 and TRBJ2-1; 9 nucleotides agree with TRBD2. The CDR3 is made up of 14 amino acids. The V gene end was trimmed by 4 bases and the J gene end by 5 bases; junction bases not matched to a gene: 4. Germline-derived CDR1 and CDR2 are SGHRS and YFSETQ. Here the CDR3 reads CASSRAGGDNEQFF. The CDR3 DNA is TGCGCCAGCAGCCGAGCGGGGGGCGACAATGAGCAGTTCTTC.

This chain links TRBV28 with TRBJ1-4, with a possible D match to TRBD1 (5 bases). The V gene lost 10 bases and the J gene lost 4 bases, with 10 bases spanning the gap. This CDR3 is 12 amino acids long. Germline V gene lookup returns CDR1 MDHEN and CDR2 SYDVKM. CDR3 DNA: TGTGCCATCTTGGGGCTTAATGAAAAACTGTTTTTT. Translation: CAILGLNEKLFF.

J is TRBJ2-1 and V is TRBV3-1; 11 bases align to TRBD2. CDR3 size: 15 residues. Germline assignment: CDR1 LGHDT and CDR2 YNNKEL (reference sequence). The V segment lost 6 bases and the J segment 9 bases; nucleotides outside the gene matches: 10. The CDR3 reads CASRTTSGSTSEQFF. The CDR3 DNA reads TGTGCCAGCAGAACCACTAGCGGGAGTACGAGTGAGCAGTTCTTC.

J is TRBJ1-1 and V is TRBV5-1, with D perhaps TRBD1 (6 bases). This CDR3 region has 16 residues. CDR1 is SGHRS, CDR2 YFSETQ, per germline. V was cut by 0 bases and J by 0 bases, with 12 bases left in between. The CDR3 region has the DNA TGCGCCAGCAGCTTGGTGGGCAGGGGAATGAACACTGAAGCTTTCTTT. Amino acid sequence: CASSLVGRGMNTEAFF.

The V call is TRBV4-2, the J call TRBJ2-7, with D possibly matching TRBD2 (5 bases). CDR1 and CDR2 from the germline V gene are LGHNA and YNFKEQ. V lost 2 bases, J lost 5 bases, and 13 bases lay in between. The CDR3 covers 14 residues. Written as DNA, the CDR3 is TGTGCCAGCAGCCAATCGGGGATTTTGAACGAGCAGTACTTC. Encoded protein: CASSQSGILNEQYF.

The chain uses TRBV5-6 and TRBJ2-1; D is perhaps TRBD1 or TRBD2 (5 bases each). This CDR3 has 16 amino acids. Trimming took 1 base from V and 4 from J, leaving 15 bases between them. Germline CDR1 reads SGHDT; CDR2 reads YYEEEE. The chain's CDR3 is CASSLPGRVRYNEQFF. The CDR3 coding sequence is TGTGCCAGCAGCTTGCCGGGACGGGTGAGGTACAATGAGCAGTTCTTC. Using reference TRBV5-6 and TRBJ2-1 for the parts outside the CDR3, the full variable domain is DAGVTQSPTHLIKTRGQQVTLRCSPKSGHDTVSWYQQALGQGPQFIFQYYEEEERQRGNFPDRFSGHQFPNYSSELNVNALLLGDSALYLCASSLPGRVRYNEQFFGPGTRLTVL.

CDR3 loop: CASSLVGMRMNTEAFF. The CDR3 DNA is TGTGCCAGCAGCTTAGTGGGCATGAGGATGAACACTGAAGCTTTCTTT. V is TRBV11-1 and J is TRBJ1-1; D is unresolved. The CDR3 has 16 residues. With 1 base removed from V and 0 bases from J, the gap between germline ends came to 12 bases. CDR1 is SGHAT and CDR2 is FQDESV in the germline V gene (reference sequence).

This clonotype was observed a few times. The rearrangement links TRBV20-1 to TRBJ2-7; weak D call: TRBD2 (5 bases). From germline, CDR1 is DFQATT and CDR2 SNEGSKA (reference sequence). This CDR3 has 13 residues. Trimming removed 3 bases from V and 0 bases from J, with 9 bases in between. CDR3: CSASPGYSYEQYF. In nucleotides, the CDR3 is TGCAGTGCTAGTCCGGGGTACTCCTACGAGCAGTACTTC.

The J gene is TRBJ2-1, the V gene TRBV11-2; possible D gene TRBD2, 6 bases. The CDR3 extends over 14 amino acids. From germline, CDR1 is SGHAT and CDR2 FQNNGV. V lost 3 bases, J lost 7 bases, and 13 bases lay in between. CDR3: CASSLDGEENEQFF. The CDR3 DNA is TGTGCCAGCAGCTTGGACGGGGAGGAGAATGAGCAGTTCTTC. The whole variable domain, remainder taken from reference TRBV11-2 and TRBJ2-1, is EAGVAQSPRYKIIEKRQSVAFWCNPISGHATLYWYQQILGQGPKLLIQFQNNGVVDDSQLPKDRFSAERLKGVDSTLKIQPAKLEDSAVYLCASSLDGEENEQFFGPGTRLTVL.